This T cell receptor (beta chain) was sequenced for a study of CD8 T cells in Susac syndrome. CDR1 and CDR2 from the germline V gene are LGHDT and YNNKEL (reference sequence). V was pared by 6 bases and J by 6 bases, with 4 bases of the junction left unmatched. This CDR3 spans 14 amino acids. A quantity of about 0.5 to 1 ug RNA underwent reverse transcription using random hexamers. One entry per CDR3 protein results from TCRdb running MiXCR on the immunoSEQ multiplex PCR reads. Of 170,000 or so distinct CDR3 sequences in the sample, around 94% are singletons; the top ten hold 0.099%. The rearrangement joins TRBV3-1 to TRBJ1-5; 11 positions match TRBD1. The sample consisted of CD4+ T cells from PBMCs. This TCR was recovered from a human donor with Susac syndrome. CDR3 in amino acids: CASSRTGGGQPQHF. Here the CDR3 DNA reads TGTGCCAGCAGTCGGACAGGGGGCGGTCAGCCCCAGCATTTT.